One sample yielded the 26 T cell receptor beta chains listed below, sequenced in a study of T cells in Graves' hyperthyroidism and ophthalmopathy. From RNA transcripts, TCR beta CDR3 regions were amplified. HTBI primers were used for first-round RT-PCR of the TCR CDR3. MiXCR was run by TCRdb on the multiplex PCR reads, yielding one entry per CDR3 protein. The data hold about 560,000 distinct CDR3 sequences, with approximately 44% observed a single time. Sequenced input: peripheral blood or thyroid tissue (not recorded which). The origin of the receptors is a young woman with Graves' hyperthyroidism.

This chain connects TRBV9 to TRBJ1-1; D unclear. The germline gives CDR1 SGDLS, CDR2 YYNGEE. CDR3 size: 13 residues. V lost 4 bases, J lost 5 bases, and 12 bases lay in between. The CDR3 coding sequence is TGTGCCAGCAGCCCCCCGGGCCGGACTGAAGCTTTCTTT. This encodes CASSPPGRTEAFF.

V gene TRBV10-3 combines with J gene TRBJ2-7, with 7 bases identical to TRBD1. Germline V lookup: CDR1 ENHRY, CDR2 SYGVKD. The CDR3 length is 13 residues. The junction had 9 bases not matched to a gene; V was cut back by 10 bases and J by 3 bases. The CDR3 DNA follows: TGTGCCAGCAGGGGCCGGGACAGCTACGAGCAGTACTTC. Its translation is CASRGRDSYEQYF.

This clonotype is a singleton in its sample. The rearrangement links TRBV6-4 to TRBJ1-1; TRBD1 aligns across 7 bases. The CDR3 is 16 amino acids. Germline CDR1 reads MRHNA; CDR2 reads SNTAGT. Unmatched junction bases numbered 7, after V lost 2 bases and J lost 1 base. The CDR3 nucleotides are TGTGCCAGCAGTGACCCTCGACAGGGTACGAACACTGAAGCTTTCTTT. It encodes CASSDPRQGTNTEAFF.

This chain connects TRBV5-1 to TRBJ2-7, with 8 bases lining up with TRBD2. V was clipped by 6 bases and J by 6 bases; unmatched bases: 11. The CDR3 is 14 amino acids. The germline V gene encodes CDR1 SGHRS and CDR2 YFSETQ. The CDR3 spells CASKELAGTGEQYF. The CDR3 nucleotides are TGCGCCAGCAAGGAGTTAGCGGGAACCGGCGAGCAGTACTTC.

The chain is built from TRBV5-6 and TRBJ2-7, with TRBD1 identical over 8 bases. The ends lost 4 bases at V and 3 bases at J; junction bases unmatched: 9. This CDR3 comprises 15 residues. CDR1 SGHDT and CDR2 YYEEEE come from the germline V gene. DNA for the CDR3: TGTGCCAGCAGCACACCGGGACAGGTCGGCTACGAGCAGTACTTC. Protein product: CASSTPGQVGYEQYF.

The chain joins TRBV7-9 to TRBJ2-3; 9 nucleotides align to TRBD2. Trimming removed 5 bases from V and 6 bases from J; junction bases left unmatched: 9. CDR1 and CDR2 (germline): SEHNR, FQNEAQ (reference sequence). This CDR3 spans 15 amino acids. The CDR3 DNA reads TGTGCCAGCAGCATCCTTAGCGGGAGAGGGGATACGCAGTATTTT. Its protein product is CASSILSGRGDTQYF. The full variable domain, rest sourced from reference TRBV7-9 and TRBJ2-3, is DTGVSQNPRHKITKRGQNVTFRCDPISEHNRLYWYRQTLGQGPEFLTYFQNEAQLEKSRLLSDRFSAERPKGSFSTLEIQRTEQGDSAMYLCASSILSGRGDTQYFGPGTRLTVL.

This clonotype was observed a handful of times. The V and J genes are TRBV4-1 and TRBJ1-6; D gene unclear. There are 13 residues in the CDR3. Germline V gene sequence: CDR1 MGHRA, CDR2 YSYEKL. V lost 0 bases and J 9 bases, leaving 6 bases between the germline ends. The CDR3: CASSQESVSPLHF. The CDR3 nucleotides read TGCGCCAGCAGCCAAGAATCCGTTTCACCCCTCCACTTT.

In this sample, this clonotype turned up many times. The V call is TRBV7-9, the J call TRBJ1-2; D call uncertain. The CDR3 consists of 13 residues. The ends were cut back, 1 base at V and 4 bases at J, with 7 bases in the middle. The germline V gene has CDR1 SEHNR and CDR2 FQNEAQ (reference sequence). For the CDR3, the DNA is TGTGCCAGCAGCTTAGGGCGAGGCTATGGCTACACCTTC. As protein: CASSLGRGYGYTF.

This clonotype was picked up many times. The V call is TRBV24-1, the J call TRBJ1-2; D is uncertain. Germline assignment: CDR1 KGHDR and CDR2 SFDVKD. V lost 5 bases and J 1 base, leaving 10 bases between the germline ends. The CDR3 is 14 residues long. This CDR3 is CATSVTGSNYGYTF. CDR3 in DNA: TGTGCCACCAGTGTCACGGGAAGTAACTATGGCTACACCTTC.

This clonotype was observed a handful of times. CDR3 nucleotide sequence: TGTGCCACCAGCCCTGAGCCGGACACTGAAGCTTTCTTT. It translates to CATSPEPDTEAFF. This chain joins TRBV15 and TRBJ1-1; D gene ambiguous. This CDR3 spans 13 amino acids. The germline V gene encodes CDR1 LNHNV and CDR2 YYDKDF (reference sequence). Trimming removed 5 bases at V and 3 bases at J, with 10 bases between.

This clonotype came up a few times. The gene calls are TRBV7-2 and TRBJ1-2; 9 bases align to TRBD1. CDR1 SGHTA and CDR2 FQGNSA come from the germline V gene. V was pared by 5 bases and J by 4 bases, with 11 bases of the junction left unmatched. This CDR3 has 16 residues. Here the CDR3 reads CASSTSGTGLPYGYTF. As DNA, the CDR3 is TGTGCCAGCAGCACCTCCGGGACAGGGTTACCCTATGGCTACACCTTC.

This clonotype was observed a handful of times. The genes are TRBV5-1 and TRBJ1-2, with D possibly TRBD1 on 5 matching bases. Germline values: CDR1 SGHRS, CDR2 YFSETQ. The CDR3 contains 14 residues. Trimming stripped 2 bases from V and 3 bases from J, with 11 bases between. For the CDR3, the DNA is TGCGCCAGCAGCTTAGCTGGAGGGGACTATGGCTACACCTTC. Its translation is CASSLAGGDYGYTF.

This clonotype was seen a few times. The junction shows a germline mismatch at one end, possibly a read error. The J gene is TRBJ1-6, the V gene TRBV10-3; possible D gene TRBD1, 5 bases. Germline V gene lookup returns CDR1 ENHRY and CDR2 SYGVKD. CDR3 length equals 14 residues. CDR3 DNA: TGTGCCAGCAGTGAGGGGTACTATAATTCACCCCTCCACTTT. Translated: CASSEGYYNSPLHF.

This clonotype was seen ten or more times. V is TRBV15 and J is TRBJ1-5; 9 nucleotides line up with TRBD1. The CDR3 loop spans 14 amino acids. The germline gives CDR1 LNHNV, CDR2 YYDKDF (reference sequence). Unmatched junction bases numbered 6, after V lost 5 bases and J lost 7 bases. The CDR3 here is CATSPRTGVQPQHF. The CDR3 coding sequence is TGTGCCACCAGCCCCCGGACAGGGGTCCAGCCCCAGCATTTT.

In its sample, this clonotype was seen a few times. This sequence joins TRBV2 and TRBJ1-1, with D uncertain. The germline V and J ends were trimmed by 4 bases and 1 base, with 10 bases remaining between them. Germline V CDR1 and CDR2: SNHLY, FYNNEI. The CDR3 spans 14 residues. The CDR3 DNA sequence: TGTGCCAGCAGTGTTGGGCCCGAGAACACTGAAGCTTTCTTT. Translation: CASSVGPENTEAFF.

The chain couples TRBV10-3 to TRBJ1-6; 7 bases agree with TRBD1. CDR1 and CDR2 (germline): ENHRY, SYGVKD. Germline trimming cut 5 bases from V and 13 bases from J; bases unmatched to any gene: 11. This CDR3 has 14 amino acids. CDR3 bases: TGTGCCATCAGTAAGGGACAGAGCAATCAGCCCCTCCACTTT. This encodes CAISKGQSNQPLHF.

The chain recombines TRBV19 with TRBJ1-2, with 11 nucleotides matching TRBD1. Trimming at V came to 4 bases and at J to 6 bases, leaving 7 bases not matched to a gene. This CDR3 contains 15 residues. The germline V gene has CDR1 LNHDA and CDR2 SQIVND (reference sequence). Here the CDR3 DNA reads TGTGCCAGTAGTACCACCGGGACAGGGGGGAATGGCTACACCTTC. It yields the protein CASSTTGTGGNGYTF.

This clonotype showed up just a few times. V and J are TRBV7-6 and TRBJ2-7, with D tentatively TRBD2 (5 bases). This CDR3 has 12 amino acids. Trimming took off 6 bases at V and 3 bases at J, with 9 bases between the two ends. Germline CDR1 is SGHVS and CDR2 is FNYEAQ. Here the CDR3 DNA reads TGTGCCAGCAGAGCGGTGGGCTACGAGCAGTACTTC. As protein: CASRAVGYEQYF.

V and J are TRBV2 and TRBJ2-5; 9 positions agree with TRBD1. This CDR3 is built from 15 residues. CDR1 and CDR2 from the germline V gene are SNHLY and FYNNEI. The J segment lost 7 bases and the V segment lost 5 bases, leaving 11 bases of the junction unmatched. The CDR3 bases are TGTGCCAGCAGTTTGGGGACAGGGTGGGACGGGACCCAGTACTTC. This translates into CASSLGTGWDGTQYF. Variable domain in full (rest from reference TRBV2 and TRBJ2-5): EPEVTQTPSHQVTQMGQEVILRCVPISNHLYFYWYRQILGQKVEFLVSFYNNEISEKSEIFDDQFSVERPDGSNFTLKIRSTKLEDSAMYFCASSLGTGWDGTQYFGPGTRLLVL.

The chain is built from TRBV5-1 and TRBJ1-6; D is undetermined. Trimming removed 4 bases at V and 9 bases at J, with 20 bases between. CDR3 length: 16 amino acids. The germline CDR1 and CDR2 sequences are SGHRS and YFSETQ. As DNA, the CDR3 is TGCGCCAGCAGCCCCCGAGAGGGATGGGATACTTCACCCCTCCACTTT. Protein: CASSPREGWDTSPLHF.

The V gene is TRBV10-3, the J gene TRBJ1-1; D is unresolved. CDR1 is ENHRY and CDR2 is SYGVKD in the germline V gene. The V gene lost 2 bases and the J gene lost 4 bases, with 17 bases spanning the gap. This CDR3 region has 16 residues. The CDR3 spells CAISEQREGVATEAFF. The CDR3 nucleotides read TGTGCCATCAGTGAGCAGCGGGAGGGCGTTGCCACTGAAGCTTTCTTT.

V gene TRBV7-6 combines with J gene TRBJ2-1, with 11 bases lining up with TRBD2. This CDR3 comprises 15 residues. Germline CDR1 reads SGHVS; CDR2 reads FNYEAQ. The J segment lost 8 bases and the V segment lost 1 base, leaving 4 bases of the junction unmatched. CDR3 in DNA: TGTGCCAGCAGCTTAGAAACTAGCGGGAGTCATGAGCAGTTCTTC. Translation: CASSLETSGSHEQFF.

The chain recombines TRBV7-9 with TRBJ1-4, with 7 positions matching TRBD1. CDR1 is SEHNR, CDR2 FQNEAQ, per germline (reference sequence). This CDR3 region has 14 residues. V shed 3 bases, J shed 11 bases, and the junction held 9 bases outside the gene matches. The CDR3 region has the DNA TGTGCCAGCAGCTTGGGGACAGCTCCTGACAAACTGTTTTTT. Amino acid sequence: CASSLGTAPDKLFF.

A few counts support this clonotype. Germline and junction disagree at one end, which may indicate a read error. V gene TRBV2 combines with J gene TRBJ2-7, with 10 positions matching TRBD2. In germline, CDR1 is SNHLY, CDR2 FYNNEI. This CDR3 comprises 16 residues. CDR3 protein: CASSQAGGAGNFEQYF. CDR3 DNA sequence: TGCGCCAGCAGCCAAGCGGGAGGGGCAGGGAATTTCGAGCAGTACTTC. Looking up the rest from reference TRBV2 and TRBJ2-7 gives the full variable domain: EPEVTQTPSHQVTQMGQEVILRCVPISNHLYFYWYRQILGQKVEFLVSFYNNEISEKSEIFDDQFSVERPDGSNFTLKIRSTKLEDSAMYFCASSQAGGAGNFEQYFGPGTRLTVT.

At least ten counts were recorded for this clonotype. The V gene is TRBV24-1, the J gene TRBJ1-1; 7 nucleotides align to TRBD1. Germline CDR1 and CDR2: KGHDR and SFDVKD. V lost 2 bases to trimming and J lost 2 bases; unmatched junction nucleotides: 4. CDR3 length: 15 amino acids. CDR3 amino acids: CATSDSTGLNTEAFF. The CDR3 region has the DNA TGTGCCACCAGTGATTCGACAGGGCTCAACACTGAAGCTTTCTTT.

This chain connects TRBV20-1 to TRBJ2-5; possibly TRBD1 for D (5 bases). Germline values: CDR1 DFQATT, CDR2 SNEGSKA (reference sequence). The CDR3 contains 15 residues. The V end was cut by 0 bases, the J end by 5 bases, with 16 bases between. CDR3 region: CSARDGRVPTETQYF. The CDR3 DNA reads TGCAGTGCTAGAGATGGCAGGGTTCCCACGGAGACCCAGTACTTC.